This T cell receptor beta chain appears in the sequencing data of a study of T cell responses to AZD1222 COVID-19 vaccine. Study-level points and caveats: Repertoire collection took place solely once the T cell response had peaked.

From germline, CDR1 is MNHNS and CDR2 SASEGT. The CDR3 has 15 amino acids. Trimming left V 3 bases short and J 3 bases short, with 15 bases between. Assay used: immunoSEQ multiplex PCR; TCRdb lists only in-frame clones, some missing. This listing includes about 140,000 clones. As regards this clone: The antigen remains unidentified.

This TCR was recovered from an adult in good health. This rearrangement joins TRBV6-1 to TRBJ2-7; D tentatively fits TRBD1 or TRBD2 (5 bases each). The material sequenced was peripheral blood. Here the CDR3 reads CASSEGWGSGYEQYF. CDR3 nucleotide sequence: TGTGCCAGCAGTGAGGGGTGGGGGAGTGGCTACGAGCAGTACTTC.